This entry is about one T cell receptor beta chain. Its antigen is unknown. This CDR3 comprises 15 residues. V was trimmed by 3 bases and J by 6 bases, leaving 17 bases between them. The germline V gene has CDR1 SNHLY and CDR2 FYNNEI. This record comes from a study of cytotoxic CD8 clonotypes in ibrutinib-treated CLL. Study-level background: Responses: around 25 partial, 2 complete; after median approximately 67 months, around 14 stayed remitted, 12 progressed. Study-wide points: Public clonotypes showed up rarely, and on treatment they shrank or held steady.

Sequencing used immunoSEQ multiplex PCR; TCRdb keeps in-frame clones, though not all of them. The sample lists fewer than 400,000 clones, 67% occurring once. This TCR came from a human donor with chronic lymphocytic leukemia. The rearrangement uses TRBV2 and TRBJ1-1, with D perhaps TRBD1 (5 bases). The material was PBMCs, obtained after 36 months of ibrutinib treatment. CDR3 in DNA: TGTGCCAGCAGTGACCCGCTAGGGGCAGGAGCTGAAGCTTTCTTT. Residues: CASSDPLGAGAEAFF.